This T cell receptor (beta chain) was captured in a study of PD-1 blockade in classical Hodgkin lymphoma. All trial patients relapsed after autologous stem cell transplantation. V shed 2 bases, J shed 7 bases, and the junction held 13 bases outside the gene matches. Germline assignment: CDR1 SGHTA and CDR2 FQGNSA. This CDR3 has 16 amino acids. This table comes from immunoSEQ multiplex PCR, and its TCRdb copy is limited to in-frame clones, with some not included. The sample has roughly 41,000 clones, about 86% seen once. This clonotype was obtained from a human donor with classical Hodgkin lymphoma. The sample in question was peripheral blood mononuclear cells (PBMCs), obtained before the second cycle of nivolumab. This rearrangement joins TRBV7-2 to TRBJ1-2, with 7 positions matching TRBD1. CDR3 protein: CASSLKANGAGGGYTF. In DNA, the CDR3 is TGTGCCAGCAGCTTAAAGGCTAATGGGGCAGGGGGTGGCTACACCTTC.